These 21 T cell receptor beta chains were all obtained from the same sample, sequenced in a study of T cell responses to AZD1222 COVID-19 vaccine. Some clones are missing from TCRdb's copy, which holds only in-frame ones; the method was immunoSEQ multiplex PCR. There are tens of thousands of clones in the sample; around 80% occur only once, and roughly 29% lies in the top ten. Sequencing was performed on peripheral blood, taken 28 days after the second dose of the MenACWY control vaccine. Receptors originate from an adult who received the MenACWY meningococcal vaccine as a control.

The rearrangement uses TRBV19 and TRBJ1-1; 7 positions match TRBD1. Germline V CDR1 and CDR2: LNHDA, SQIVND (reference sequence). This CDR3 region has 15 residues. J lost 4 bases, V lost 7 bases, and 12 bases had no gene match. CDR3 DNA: TGTGCCAGTACCGGGGAGGGGGCGCCGAGCACTGAAGCTTTCTTT. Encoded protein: CASTGEGAPSTEAFF. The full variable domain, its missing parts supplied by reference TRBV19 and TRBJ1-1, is DGGITQSPKYLFRKEGQNVTLSCEQNLNHDAMYWYRQDPGQGLRLIYYSQIVNDFQKGDIAEGYSVSREKKESFPLTVTSAQKNPTAFYLCASTGEGAPSTEAFFGQGTRLTVV.

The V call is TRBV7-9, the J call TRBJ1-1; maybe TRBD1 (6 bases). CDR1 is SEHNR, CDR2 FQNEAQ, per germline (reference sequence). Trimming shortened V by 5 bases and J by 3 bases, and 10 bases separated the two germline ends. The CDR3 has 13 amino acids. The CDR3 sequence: CASSGRGYTEAFF. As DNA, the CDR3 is TGTGCCAGCAGCGGAAGGGGGTACACTGAAGCTTTCTTT.

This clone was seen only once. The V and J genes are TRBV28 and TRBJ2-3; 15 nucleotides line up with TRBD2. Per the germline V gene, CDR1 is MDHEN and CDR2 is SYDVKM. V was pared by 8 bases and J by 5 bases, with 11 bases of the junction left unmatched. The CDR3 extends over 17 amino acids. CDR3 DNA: TGTGCCAGCGGGACTAGCGGGAGGTCCAGGGATGGAGATACGCAGTATTTT. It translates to CASGTSGRSRDGDTQYF.

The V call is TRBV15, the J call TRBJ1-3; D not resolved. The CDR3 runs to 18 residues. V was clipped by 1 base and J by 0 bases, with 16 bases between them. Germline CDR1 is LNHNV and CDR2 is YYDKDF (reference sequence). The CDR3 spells CATSRGRVELSSGNTIYF. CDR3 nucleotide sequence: TGTGCCACCAGCAGAGGAAGAGTGGAACTCTCCTCTGGAAACACCATATATTTT.

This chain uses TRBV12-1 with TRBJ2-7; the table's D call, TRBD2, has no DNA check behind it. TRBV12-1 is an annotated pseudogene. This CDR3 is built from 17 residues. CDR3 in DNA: TGTGCCAGCAGCTTAACTCGGCGGGGGGGCCCTTGGTACGAGCAGTACTTC. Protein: CASSLTRRGGPWYEQYF.

The CDR3 nucleotides are TGTGCCATCAGTGGGACTAGCGGGAGGGGCGAGACCCAGTACTTC. Its protein product is CAISGTSGRGETQYF. The genes are TRBV10-3 and TRBJ2-5; 15 bases line up with TRBD2. The CDR3 contains 15 residues. Germline-derived CDR1 and CDR2 are ENHRY and SYGVKD. V shed 4 bases and J 5 bases; nucleotides not matched to a gene: 2.

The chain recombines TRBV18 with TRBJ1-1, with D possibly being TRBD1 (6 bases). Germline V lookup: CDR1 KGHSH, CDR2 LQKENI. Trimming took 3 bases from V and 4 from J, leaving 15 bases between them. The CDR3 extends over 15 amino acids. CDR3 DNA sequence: TGTGCCAGCTCACCGATGAGGGGGGAGGGCACTGAAGCTTTCTTT. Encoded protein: CASSPMRGEGTEAFF. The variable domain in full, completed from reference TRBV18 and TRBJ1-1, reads NAGVMQNPRHLVRRRGQEARLRCSPMKGHSHVYWYRQLPEEGLKFMVYLQKENIIDESGMPKERFSAEFPKEGPSILRIQQVVRGDSAAYFCASSPMRGEGTEAFFGQGTRLTVV.

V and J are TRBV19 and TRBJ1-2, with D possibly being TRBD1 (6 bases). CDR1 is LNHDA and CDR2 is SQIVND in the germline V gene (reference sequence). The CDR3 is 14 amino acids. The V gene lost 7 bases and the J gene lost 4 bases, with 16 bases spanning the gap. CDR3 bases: TGTGCCAGTAACCCAGGGGCGTCAGTCTATGGCTACACCTTC. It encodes CASNPGASVYGYTF.

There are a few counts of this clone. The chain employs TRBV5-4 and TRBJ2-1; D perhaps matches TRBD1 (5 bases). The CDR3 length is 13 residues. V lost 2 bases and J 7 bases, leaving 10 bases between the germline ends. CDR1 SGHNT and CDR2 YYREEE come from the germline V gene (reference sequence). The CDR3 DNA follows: TGTGCCAGCAGCTTAAAAGGGGTTAATGAGCAGTTCTTC. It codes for CASSLKGVNEQFF.

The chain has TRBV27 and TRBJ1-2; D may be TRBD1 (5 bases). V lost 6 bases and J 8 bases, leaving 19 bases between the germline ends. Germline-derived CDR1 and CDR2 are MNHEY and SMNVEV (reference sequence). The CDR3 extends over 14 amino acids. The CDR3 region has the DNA TGTGCCAGCAGACCCGAATATCCAGGGAACGGCTACACCTTC. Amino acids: CASRPEYPGNGYTF.

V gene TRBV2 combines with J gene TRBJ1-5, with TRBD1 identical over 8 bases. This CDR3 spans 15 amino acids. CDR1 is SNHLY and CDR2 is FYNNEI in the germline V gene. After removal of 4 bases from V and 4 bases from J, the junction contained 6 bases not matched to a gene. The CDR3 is CASSVGQGPNQPQHF. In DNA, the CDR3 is TGTGCCAGCAGTGTAGGACAGGGCCCGAATCAGCCCCAGCATTTT. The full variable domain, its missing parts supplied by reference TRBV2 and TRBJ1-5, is EPEVTQTPSHQVTQMGQEVILRCVPISNHLYFYWYRQILGQKVEFLVSFYNNEISEKSEIFDDQFSVERPDGSNFTLKIRSTKLEDSAMYFCASSVGQGPNQPQHFGDGTRLSIL.

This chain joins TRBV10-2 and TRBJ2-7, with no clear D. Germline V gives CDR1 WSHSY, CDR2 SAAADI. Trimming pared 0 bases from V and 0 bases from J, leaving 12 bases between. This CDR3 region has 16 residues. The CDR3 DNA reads TGCGCCAGCAGTGAGTCGTATGCTCACAGCTCCTACGAGCAGTACTTC. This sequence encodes CASSESYAHSSYEQYF.

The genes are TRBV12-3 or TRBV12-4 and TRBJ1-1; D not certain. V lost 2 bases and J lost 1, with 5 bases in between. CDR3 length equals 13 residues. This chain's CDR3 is CASSLRQNTEAFF. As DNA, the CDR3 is TGTGCCAGCAGTTTAAGACAGAACACTGAAGCTTTCTTT.

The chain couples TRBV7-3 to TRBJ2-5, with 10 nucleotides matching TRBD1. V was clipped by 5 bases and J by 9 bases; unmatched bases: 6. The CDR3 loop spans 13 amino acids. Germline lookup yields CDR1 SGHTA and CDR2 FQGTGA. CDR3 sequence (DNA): TGTGCCAGCAGCGCGGACAGGGGGGGAGCCCAGTACTTC. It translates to CASSADRGGAQYF. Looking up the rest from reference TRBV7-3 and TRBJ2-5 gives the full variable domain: GAGVSQTPSNKVTEKGKYVELRCDPISGHTALYWYRQSLGQGPEFLIYFQGTGAADDSGLPNDRFFAVRPEGSVSTLKIQRTERGDSAVYLCASSADRGGAQYFGPGTRLLVL.

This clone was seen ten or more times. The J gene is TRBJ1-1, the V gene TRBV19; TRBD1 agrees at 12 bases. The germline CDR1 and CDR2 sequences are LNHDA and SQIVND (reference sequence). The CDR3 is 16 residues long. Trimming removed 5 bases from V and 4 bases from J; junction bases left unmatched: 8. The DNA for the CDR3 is TGTGCCAGTAGTCCCCGGGACAGGGGGCAGGGCACTGAAGCTTTCTTT. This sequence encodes CASSPRDRGQGTEAFF.

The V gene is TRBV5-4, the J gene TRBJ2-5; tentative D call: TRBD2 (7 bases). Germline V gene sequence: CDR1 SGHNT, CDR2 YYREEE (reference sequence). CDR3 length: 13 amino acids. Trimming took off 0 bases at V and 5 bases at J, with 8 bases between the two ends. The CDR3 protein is CASSLEGGETQYF. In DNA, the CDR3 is TGTGCCAGCAGCTTGGAGGGGGGGGAGACCCAGTACTTC.

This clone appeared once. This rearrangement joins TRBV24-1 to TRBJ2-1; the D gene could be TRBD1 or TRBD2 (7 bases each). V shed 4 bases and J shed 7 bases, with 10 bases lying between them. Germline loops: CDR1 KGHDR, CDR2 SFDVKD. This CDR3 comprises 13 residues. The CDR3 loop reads CATSDQGGNEQFF. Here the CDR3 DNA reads TGTGCCACCAGTGACCAGGGGGGGAATGAGCAGTTCTTC.

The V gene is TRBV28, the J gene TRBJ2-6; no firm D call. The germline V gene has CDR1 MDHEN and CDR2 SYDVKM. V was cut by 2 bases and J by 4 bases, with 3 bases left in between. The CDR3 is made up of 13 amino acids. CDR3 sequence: CASSLRGANVLTF. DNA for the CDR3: TGTGCCAGCAGTTTAAGGGGGGCCAACGTCCTGACTTTC.

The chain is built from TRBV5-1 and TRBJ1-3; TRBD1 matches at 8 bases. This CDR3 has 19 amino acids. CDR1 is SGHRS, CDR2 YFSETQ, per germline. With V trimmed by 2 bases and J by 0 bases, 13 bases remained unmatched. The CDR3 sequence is CASSLGGTGRSSSGNTIYF. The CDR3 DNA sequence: TGCGCCAGCAGCTTAGGCGGGACAGGCAGATCGAGCTCTGGAAACACCATATATTTT.

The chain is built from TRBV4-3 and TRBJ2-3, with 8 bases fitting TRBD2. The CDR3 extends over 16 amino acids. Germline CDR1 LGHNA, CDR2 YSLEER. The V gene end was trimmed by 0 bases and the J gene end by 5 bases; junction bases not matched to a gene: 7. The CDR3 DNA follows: TGCGCCAGCAGCCAAGATCTCCGGGGGGGCCAAGATACGCAGTATTTT. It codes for CASSQDLRGGQDTQYF.

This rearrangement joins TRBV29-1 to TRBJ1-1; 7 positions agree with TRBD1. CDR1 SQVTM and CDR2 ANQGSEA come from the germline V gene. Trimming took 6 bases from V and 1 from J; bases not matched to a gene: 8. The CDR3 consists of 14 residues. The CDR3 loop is CSVRQGGPNTEAFF. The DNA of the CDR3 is TGCAGCGTGAGGCAGGGGGGACCGAACACTGAAGCTTTCTTT.